These 18 T cell receptor beta chains originate from one sample sequenced in a study of OX40 agonist ivuxolimab in advanced cancers. Profiled with immunoSEQ multiplex PCR; TCRdb holds only in-frame clones, not every one. The data show tens of thousands of clones, over 75% seen once. The sequenced sample was CD4+ or CD8+ T cells sorted from blood, obtained in a trial of the OX40 agonist ivuxolimab. The source of these receptors is an adult with an advanced solid tumor such as melanoma, head and neck, liver or kidney cancer.

The rearrangement links TRBV10-3 to TRBJ1-5; perhaps TRBD1 as D (5 bases). The germline V gene has CDR1 ENHRY and CDR2 SYGVKD. V was cut by 10 bases and J by 4 bases, with 14 bases left in between. This CDR3 region has 13 residues. The CDR3 is CASTGTPNQPQHF. The CDR3 DNA reads as TGTGCCAGCACAGGAACACCGAATCAGCCCCAGCATTTT.

This clone was counted once. This sequence joins TRBV7-2 and TRBJ2-5, with D perhaps given as TRBD1 or TRBD2 (5 bases each). V was cut by 3 bases and J by 6 bases, with 17 bases left in between. Germline values: CDR1 SGHTA, CDR2 FQGNSA. This CDR3 has 15 amino acids. The CDR3, as DNA: TGTGCCAGCAGCTTTAATCTTCGGGGCAGTCAGACCCAGTACTTC. Encoded protein: CASSFNLRGSQTQYF.

The CDR3 sequence is CASSPNSNQPQHF. The CDR3 DNA sequence: TGTGCCAGCAGCCCTAACAGCAATCAGCCCCAGCATTTT. The rearrangement links TRBV6-5 to TRBJ1-5; D gene ambiguous. The CDR3 has 13 amino acids. Germline V gene lookup returns CDR1 MNHEY and CDR2 SVGAGI. The V gene lost 6 bases and the J gene lost 1 base, with 7 bases spanning the gap.

The rearrangement uses TRBV7-6 and TRBJ2-7, with 7 positions matching TRBD2. Trimming at V came to 2 bases and at J to 3 bases, leaving 4 bases not matched to a gene. Germline-derived CDR1 and CDR2 are SGHVS and FNYEAQ. The CDR3 totals 14 residues. The chain's CDR3 is CASSLNGGNYEQYF. The CDR3 DNA reads as TGTGCCAGCAGCTTAAACGGGGGGAACTACGAGCAGTACTTC. The variable domain in full, completed from reference TRBV7-6 and TRBJ2-7, reads GAGVSQSPRYKVTKRGQDVALRCDPISGHVSLYWYRQALGQGPEFLTYFNYEAQQDKSGLPNDRFSAERPEGSISTLTIQRTEQRDSAMYRCASSLNGGNYEQYFGPGTRLTVT.

This clone was seen just once. The rearrangement uses TRBV6-1 and TRBJ1-4; D call uncertain. CDR3 length: 13 amino acids. The V gene lost 4 bases and the J gene lost 4 bases, with 7 bases spanning the gap. CDR1 MNHNS and CDR2 SASEGT come from the germline V gene. In DNA, the CDR3 is TGTGCCAGCAGTGGAAACCTTAATGAAAAACTGTTTTTT. As protein: CASSGNLNEKLFF.

Note on this clone: Within the sample, other DNA sequences also encode this same CDR3. The J gene is TRBJ1-6, the V gene TRBV6-5, with TRBD1 as a possible D gene (5 bases). Germline V gene sequence: CDR1 MNHEY, CDR2 SVGAGI. Trimming removed 2 bases at V and 0 bases at J, with 8 bases between. This CDR3 is built from 16 residues. The CDR3, as DNA: TGTGCCAGCAGTTACCGGGGGAGCTCCTATAATTCACCCCTCCACTTT. Translated, it gives CASSYRGSSYNSPLHF.

The rearrangement uses TRBV5-6 and TRBJ1-5; D not resolved. This CDR3 region has 15 residues. The germline gives CDR1 SGHDT, CDR2 YYEEEE. Trimming cost V 0 bases and J 3 bases, with 10 bases left between them. For the CDR3, the DNA is TGTGCCAGCAGCTTGGGTTCCATAGACAATCAGCCCCAGCATTTT. Its protein product is CASSLGSIDNQPQHF.

This clone was seen more than once but under ten times. This chain joins TRBV2 and TRBJ2-1; D gene ambiguous. This CDR3 has 14 residues. Germline CDR1 is SNHLY and CDR2 is FYNNEI. With 6 bases removed from V and 7 bases from J, the gap between germline ends came to 16 bases. The CDR3 coding sequence is TGTGCCAGCAGGGCAGTTAATCGCGGAAATGAGCAGTTCTTC. Its protein product is CASRAVNRGNEQFF.

A few counts support this clone. The genes are TRBV4-1 and TRBJ2-3; D may match TRBD1 or TRBD2 (5 bases each). The germline V gene encodes CDR1 MGHRA and CDR2 YSYEKL. V lost 0 bases, J lost 0 bases, and 10 bases lay in between. This CDR3 has 16 residues. The CDR3 loop is CASSQERWGSTDTQYF. The CDR3 region has the DNA TGCGCCAGCAGCCAAGAACGGTGGGGGAGCACAGATACGCAGTATTTT.

This chain uses TRBV19 with TRBJ1-3, with 9 bases aligning to TRBD1. The CDR3 runs 15 residues. The J segment lost 2 bases and the V segment lost 8 bases, leaving 7 bases of the junction unmatched. Germline loops: CDR1 LNHDA, CDR2 SQIVND (reference sequence). CDR3: CASCPRDRAGNTIYF. In nucleotides, the CDR3 is TGTGCCAGTTGCCCCCGGGACAGGGCTGGAAACACCATATATTTT.

The V gene is TRBV6-1, the J gene TRBJ1-4; 9 nucleotides align to TRBD1. Germline CDR1 is MNHNS and CDR2 is SASEGT. The CDR3 is 13 amino acids. Trimming removed 5 bases from V and 6 bases from J; junction bases left unmatched: 1. The CDR3 here is CASSRQGDEKLFF. The CDR3, as DNA: TGTGCCAGCAGTAGACAGGGGGATGAAAAACTGTTTTTT.

The chain links TRBV27 to TRBJ1-2; D gene ambiguous. CDR3 size: 15 residues. Trimming cost V 3 bases and J 3 bases, with 14 bases left between them. The germline V gene encodes CDR1 MNHEY and CDR2 SMNVEV (reference sequence). Here the CDR3 reads CASSFHRSAHYGYTF. CDR3 sequence (DNA): TGTGCCAGCAGTTTCCACCGATCCGCTCACTATGGCTACACCTTC.

This clone came up a few times. The chain couples TRBV29-1 to TRBJ1-1; D call uncertain. Trimming took 5 bases from V and 0 from J, leaving 7 bases between them. The V gene's germline CDR1 is SQVTM and CDR2 ANQGSEA. There are 12 residues in the CDR3. The CDR3 nucleotides are TGCAGCGTTAAACAGATGAACACTGAAGCTTTCTTT. It is translated as CSVKQMNTEAFF.

This clone has more than one count but fewer than ten. This sample includes further DNA sequences coding for the same CDR3. The J gene is TRBJ1-3, the V gene TRBV5-1; the D is unclear. CDR3 length equals 13 residues. Trimming pared 4 bases from V and 4 bases from J, leaving 9 bases between. Per the germline V gene, CDR1 is SGHRS and CDR2 is YFSETQ. The CDR3 is CASSLDGGNTIYF. The DNA for the CDR3 is TGCGCCAGCAGCCTGGACGGCGGAAACACCATATATTTT. The whole variable domain, remainder taken from reference TRBV5-1 and TRBJ1-3, is KAGVTQTPRYLIKTRGQQVTLSCSPISGHRSVSWYQQTPGQGLQFLFEYFSETQRNKGNFPGRFSGRQFSNSRSEMNVSTLELGDSALYLCASSLDGGNTIYFGEGSWLTVV.

The chain recombines TRBV28 with TRBJ2-1, with TRBD2 matching over 12 bases. This CDR3 is built from 20 residues. The J segment lost 5 bases and the V segment lost 2 bases, leaving 16 bases of the junction unmatched. Germline V gives CDR1 MDHEN, CDR2 SYDVKM. The chain's CDR3 is CASSLDPPWLAGGLDNEQFF. The CDR3 nucleotides read TGTGCCAGCAGTTTAGACCCACCGTGGCTAGCGGGGGGGCTAGACAATGAGCAGTTCTTC.

The J gene is TRBJ1-3, the V gene TRBV29-1; D remains ambiguous. There are 14 residues in the CDR3. The germline V gene encodes CDR1 SQVTM and CDR2 ANQGSEA. The germline V and J ends were trimmed by 0 bases and 3 bases, with 9 bases remaining between them. This CDR3 reads CSVEEYQSGNTIYF. Written as DNA, the CDR3 is TGCAGCGTTGAAGAGTACCAGAGTGGAAACACCATATATTTT.

This clone was recorded once. One end of the junction varies from germline; a read error may be responsible. This sequence joins TRBV10-3 and TRBJ1-2; D gene unclear. From germline, CDR1 is ENHRY and CDR2 SYGVKD. CDR3 length: 14 amino acids. This CDR3 is CVISESQHYIRYTF. CDR3 in DNA: TGTGTCATCAGTGAGTCACAACACTACATACGCTACACCTTC.

The J gene is TRBJ1-1, the V gene TRBV10-2, with D unresolved. V gave up 7 bases and J gave up 11 bases, with 17 bases separating them. The CDR3 has 12 amino acids. Germline values: CDR1 WSHSY, CDR2 SAAADI. CDR3 DNA sequence: TGCGCCAGCATGTGGTCTCGGACCGGGGCTTTCTTT. This sequence encodes CASMWSRTGAFF.